Included here is one T cell receptor (beta chain) sequence, with context. TCRdb keeps only in-frame clones here, not all; method: immunoSEQ multiplex PCR. The table includes roughly 110,000 clones, roughly 79% detected once. The germline V gene encodes CDR1 MNHEY and CDR2 SVGEGT. Losses at the gene ends were 6 bases for V and 3 bases for J; bases not matched to a gene: 2. This CDR3 comprises 12 residues. This entry comes from a study of blood T cell repertoires in COVID-19. Study overall: Both acute and convalescent COVID-19 samples were obtained from the United States, Italy and Spain. The analysed material was cDNA or gDNA that came from T cells, B-cell-depleted T cells, or PBMCs.

The clonotype originates from a human donor in a cohort sampled during active COVID-19. The chain employs TRBV6-2 or TRBV6-3 and TRBJ2-7, with 7 bases identical to TRBD1. Sequencing was done on a sample of peripheral blood. CDR3 region: CASSRTGYEQYF. In nucleotides, the CDR3 is TGTGCCAGCAGCAGGACAGGCTACGAGCAGTACTTC.